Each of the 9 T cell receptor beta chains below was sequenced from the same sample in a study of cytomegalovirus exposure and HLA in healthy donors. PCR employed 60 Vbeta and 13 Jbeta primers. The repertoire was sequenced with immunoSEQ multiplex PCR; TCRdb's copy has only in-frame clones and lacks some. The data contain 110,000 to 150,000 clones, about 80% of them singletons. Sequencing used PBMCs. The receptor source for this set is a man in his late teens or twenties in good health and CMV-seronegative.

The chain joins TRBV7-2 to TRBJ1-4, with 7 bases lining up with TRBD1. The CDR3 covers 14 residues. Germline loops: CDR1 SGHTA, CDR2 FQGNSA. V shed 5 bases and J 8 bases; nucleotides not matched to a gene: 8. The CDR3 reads CASSPYRGGEKLFF. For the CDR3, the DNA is TGTGCCAGCAGCCCCTACAGGGGCGGCGAAAAACTGTTTTTT.

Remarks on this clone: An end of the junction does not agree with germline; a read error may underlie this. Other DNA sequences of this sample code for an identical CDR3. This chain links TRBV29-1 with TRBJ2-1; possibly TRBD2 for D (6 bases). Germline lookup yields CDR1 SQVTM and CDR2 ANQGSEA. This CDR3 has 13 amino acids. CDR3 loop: CSVDSGLYNEQFF. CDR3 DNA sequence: TGCAGTGTTGATAGCGGCCTATACAATGAGCAGTTCTTC.

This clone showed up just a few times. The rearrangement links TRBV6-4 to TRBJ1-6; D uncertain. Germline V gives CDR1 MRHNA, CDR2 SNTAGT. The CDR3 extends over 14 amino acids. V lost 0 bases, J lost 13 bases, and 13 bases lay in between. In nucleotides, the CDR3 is TGTGCCAGCAGTGACTCTTTTGGGCATACGCCCCTCCACTTT. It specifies CASSDSFGHTPLHF.

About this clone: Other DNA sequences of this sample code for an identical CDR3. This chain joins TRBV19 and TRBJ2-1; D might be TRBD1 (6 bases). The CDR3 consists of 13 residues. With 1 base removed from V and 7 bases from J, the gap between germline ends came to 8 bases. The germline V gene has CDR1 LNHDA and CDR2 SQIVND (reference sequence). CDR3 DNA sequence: TGTGCCAGTAGTATAGCCAGGGGAAATGAGCAGTTCTTC. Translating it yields CASSIARGNEQFF. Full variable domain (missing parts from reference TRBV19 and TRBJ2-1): DGGITQSPKYLFRKEGQNVTLSCEQNLNHDAMYWYRQDPGQGLRLIYYSQIVNDFQKGDIAEGYSVSREKKESFPLTVTSAQKNPTAFYLCASSIARGNEQFFGPGTRLTVL.

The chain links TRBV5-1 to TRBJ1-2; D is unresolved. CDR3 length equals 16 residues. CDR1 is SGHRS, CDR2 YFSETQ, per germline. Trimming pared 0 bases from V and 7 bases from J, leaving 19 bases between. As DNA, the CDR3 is TGCGCCAGCAGCTTGGTTGTTAGTAACCAAGGAGGTGGCTACACCTTC. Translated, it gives CASSLVVSNQGGGYTF.

The CDR3 sequence is CASRIGGSYGELFF. The CDR3 DNA sequence: TGTGCCAGTAGGATCGGGGGAAGTTATGGGGAGCTGTTTTTT. This chain connects TRBV19 to TRBJ2-2; a possible D gene is TRBD2 (6 bases). Trimming took off 6 bases at V and 8 bases at J, with 16 bases between the two ends. This CDR3 is built from 14 residues. Germline V gene lookup returns CDR1 LNHDA and CDR2 SQIVND (reference sequence).

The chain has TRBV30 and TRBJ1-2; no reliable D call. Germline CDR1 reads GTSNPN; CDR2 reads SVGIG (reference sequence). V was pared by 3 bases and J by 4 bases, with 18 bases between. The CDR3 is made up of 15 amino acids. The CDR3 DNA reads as TGTGCCTGGAGCCAAGGGAGGACTGGTGGCTATGGCTACACCTTC. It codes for CAWSQGRTGGYGYTF.

The CDR3 protein is CASSLWGTGTSGANVLTF. The CDR3 nucleotides are TGTGCCAGCAGTTTATGGGGGACAGGCACCTCTGGGGCCAACGTCCTGACTTTC. This chain connects TRBV27 to TRBJ2-6, with TRBD1 matching 8 bases. The CDR3 consists of 18 residues. Germline V gene lookup returns CDR1 MNHEY and CDR2 SMNVEV (reference sequence). Germline trimming cut 1 base from V and 0 bases from J; bases unmatched to any gene: 5.

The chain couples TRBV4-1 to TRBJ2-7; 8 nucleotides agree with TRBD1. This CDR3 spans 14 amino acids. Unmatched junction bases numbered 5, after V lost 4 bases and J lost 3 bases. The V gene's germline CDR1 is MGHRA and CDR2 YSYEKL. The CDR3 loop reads CASSRTTGGYEQYF. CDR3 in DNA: TGCGCCAGCAGCCGAACTACAGGGGGCTACGAGCAGTACTTC.